This T cell receptor beta chain was identified during a study of chemoradiotherapy in HPV16-positive cancers. Overall study: Candidate HPV-specific clones and shared TCR motifs came from two HPV16-positive patients.

Points from the study as a whole: In HPV16-positive patients, HPV-responsive T-cell expansion tracked better recurrence-free survival. HPV-specific T cells were functionally defined from only two HPV16-positive patients.

The CDR3 has 16 amino acids. Germline V gene lookup returns CDR1 SGHTA and CDR2 FQGNSA. The V gene lost 1 base and the J gene lost 2 bases, with 12 bases spanning the gap. Samples were taken several times over chemoradiotherapy. Profiled with immunoSEQ multiplex PCR; TCRdb holds only in-frame clones, not every one. The sample has fewer than 6,000 clones; about 88% are singletons. Of note for this clone: What it binds is not known.

The specimen was tumor tissue, collected from a patient who underwent chemoradiotherapy. This chain links TRBV7-2 with TRBJ2-1; D perhaps matches TRBD2 (5 bases). The sequence derives from a human donor with HPV-associated anogenital cancer. The CDR3 DNA follows: TGTGCCAGCAGCTTAGTGGGAGTCCCAGCCTACAATGAGCAGTTCTTC. It is translated as CASSLVGVPAYNEQFF.